The rows below give T cell receptor beta chains drawn from one sample of a study of cytomegalovirus exposure and HLA in healthy donors. Using immunoSEQ multiplex PCR, the repertoire was profiled, and TCRdb retains in-frame clones only, with some absent. This table holds about 160,000 clones, around four fifths found once. Material for sequencing was PBMCs. The source is a woman between 50 and 59 years old in good health and CMV-seronegative. Both conserved end residues are part of each CDR3. The D gene is left open where the match is weak. Expanded clones get a size class; other rows say once, few or many, or leave the size out.

CDR3nt,CDR3aa,j_gene,d_gene,v_gene,abundance
TGCGCCAGCAGCTTACAGGTATCCGCTGAAGCTTTCTTT,CASSLQVSAEAFF,TRBJ1-1,NA,TRBV5-1,NA
TGTGCCAGTAGTATGCAGGAACGGAACACCGGGGAGCTGTTTTTT,CASSMQERNTGELFF,TRBJ2-2,NA,TRBV19,NA
TGTGCCAGCAGCTACCCGGGAGCGGAATACAATGAGCAGTTCTTC,CASSYPGAEYNEQFF,TRBJ2-1,NA,TRBV7-6,NA
TGTGCCAGCAGCCTTACCGGGGGGGAAAAACTGTTTTTT,CASSLTGGEKLFF,TRBJ1-4,NA,TRBV14,NA
TGTGCCAGCAGTGGGGGCAGGGGGATAAGCAATCAGCCCCAGCATTTT,CASSGGRGISNQPQHF,TRBJ1-5,TRBD1,TRBV2,NA
TGCAGCGTTGAGCAGGGGACAGATACGCAGTATTTT,CSVEQGTDTQYF,TRBJ2-3,NA,TRBV29-1,NA
TGTGCCAGCAGCTCGCTGACAGGGTCCGACTACACCTTC,CASSSLTGSDYTF,TRBJ1-2,TRBD1,TRBV11-2,NA
TGTGCCAGCTCGAATGACAGAAGTGAAAAACTGTTTTTT,CASSNDRSEKLFF,TRBJ1-4,NA,TRBV18,NA
TGTGCCAGCAGTGGACAGGGGTACAATCAGCCCCAGCATTTT,CASSGQGYNQPQHF,TRBJ1-5,TRBD1,TRBV6-1,few
TGTGCCAGTAGTCCAACAGGGTTGGGGCAGCGTGGCTACACCTTC,CASSPTGLGQRGYTF,TRBJ1-2,NA,TRBV19,few
TGTGCCAGCAGTCCGACAGGGGGCACGTACGAGCAGTACTTC,CASSPTGGTYEQYF,TRBJ2-7,TRBD1,TRBV27,NA
TGCGCCAGCAGCCAAGTAGGCGGGTTGCCCGGGGAGCTGTTTTTT,CASSQVGGLPGELFF,TRBJ2-2,NA,TRBV4-3,NA
TGTGCCAGCAGCTTGGATTCTTATAGCAATCAGCCCCAGCATTTT,CASSLDSYSNQPQHF,TRBJ1-5,NA,TRBV5-5,NA
TGCGCCAGCAGCTTGGCAAAGTCAGCAGGCCTCTATGGCTACACCTTC,CASSLAKSAGLYGYTF,TRBJ1-2,NA,TRBV5-1,NA
TGTGCCAGCAGCTTAGTACGGATTGGGCTAGCGGGAGGAGGAGATACGCAGTATTTT,CASSLVRIGLAGGGDTQYF,TRBJ2-3,TRBD2,TRBV7-2,NA
TGTGCCAGCAGCTCAAAGGAGGGTAGGGTCACTGAAGCTTTCTTT,CASSSKEGRVTEAFF,TRBJ1-1,NA,TRBV9,NA
TGTGCCAGCAGTGATAGGACTAGCGGGAGGGTGGGGGAGTTCTTC,CASSDRTSGRVGEFF,TRBJ2-1,TRBD2,TRBV6-1,NA
TGTGCCAGCAGCCCCGTCTCTGGAAACACCATATATTTT,CASSPVSGNTIYF,TRBJ1-3,NA,TRBV5-8,NA
TGTGCCAGCAGCTTAGTGGGACAGGGGTATGTCGATGAGCAGTTCTTC,CASSLVGQGYVDEQFF,TRBJ2-1,TRBD1,TRBV11-3,few
TGTGCCAGCAGTGAAGTTAATGGGGGCTCTGAAGCTTTCTTT,CASSEVNGGSEAFF,TRBJ1-1,NA,TRBV2,NA
TGTGCCAGCACCCCTAGGTTTTCGGGTATTAATGAAAAACTGTTTTTT,CASTPRFSGINEKLFF,TRBJ1-4,NA,TRBV28,NA
TGCGCCAGCAGCCAAGATCGGGGGGGACAGGGGCAGACGAACTACGAGCAGTACTTC,CASSQDRGGQGQTNYEQYF,TRBJ2-7,TRBD1,TRBV4-1,NA
TGTGCCAGCAGTGATGGACAGGGTGATGCCAACGTCCTGACTTTC,CASSDGQGDANVLTF,TRBJ2-6,TRBD1,TRBV6-1,medium-sized
TGTGCCAGCAGTGCGTACGACAGGGGGCCTGGAAACACCATATATTTT,CASSAYDRGPGNTIYF,TRBJ1-3,TRBD1,TRBV2,NA
TGTGCCAGCAGCTTGGAAGGGGGTAATAATTCACCCCTCCACTTT,CASSLEGGNNSPLHF,TRBJ1-6,NA,TRBV5-8,NA
TGCGCCAGCAGCTTGGTGGCAGGGAATGAAAAACTGTTTTTT,CASSLVAGNEKLFF,TRBJ1-4,NA,TRBV5-1,NA
TGTGCCTGTCATGACAGATCTAACTATGGCTACACCTTC,CACHDRSNYGYTF,TRBJ1-2,NA,TRBV30,NA
TGTGCCAGCAGCTTCGACAGGGCTGGAAACACCATATATTTT,CASSFDRAGNTIYF,TRBJ1-3,TRBD1,TRBV5-6,NA
TGTGCCAGTAGTATACGGGACAACAATCAGCCCCAGCATTTT,CASSIRDNNQPQHF,TRBJ1-5,NA,TRBV19,NA
TGCGCCAGCAGCAGGGGGATGACCGGCTCTGGGGCCAACGTCCTGACTTTC,CASSRGMTGSGANVLTF,TRBJ2-6,NA,TRBV5-1,few
TGTGCCAGCAGCGTAGCGGTACTAGCGGGAGAGACCCAGTACTTC,CASSVAVLAGETQYF,TRBJ2-5,TRBD2,TRBV9,once
TGCGCCTGGAACGGGGGTCCCAAAAACATTCAGTACTTC,CAWNGGPKNIQYF,TRBJ2-4,NA,TRBV30,NA
TGTGCCAGCAGCTTCACAGCCGCCTTACTTTCCTACGAGCAGTACTTC,CASSFTAALLSYEQYF,TRBJ2-7,NA,TRBV2,NA
TGCGCCAGCAGCGCGACAGGGGGCTTCACCTACGAGCAGTACTTC,CASSATGGFTYEQYF,TRBJ2-7,TRBD1,TRBV5-1,NA
TGTGCCAGCAGCTTTCAGGGGGGCTCAGGCGTGACCCAGTACTTC,CASSFQGGSGVTQYF,TRBJ2-5,NA,TRBV7-2,NA